These 9 T cell receptor beta chains were all obtained from the same sample, sequenced in a study of CD8 T cells in ankylosing spondylitis. TCRdb analysed the 5' RACE reads with MiXCR anew, one entry per CDR3 protein. The sample lists 250,000 to 350,000 distinct CDR3 sequences, 15% to 20% occurring once. Sequenced sample: blood, either unsorted or a sorted T cell fraction (not recorded which). These receptors were collected from a male donor with ankylosing spondylitis or in good health (not recorded which).

The rearrangement joins TRBV20-1 to TRBJ1-5; D is unclear. Germline V CDR1 and CDR2: DFQATT, SNEGSKA (reference sequence). There are 13 residues in the CDR3. V gave up 3 bases and J gave up 5 bases, with 11 bases separating them. The CDR3 reads CSARTTDYQPQHF. The CDR3 region has the DNA TGCAGTGCTAGGACAACTGACTATCAGCCCCAGCATTTT.

The rearrangement links TRBV28 to TRBJ1-1; TRBD1 matches at 10 bases. Germline V gene sequence: CDR1 MDHEN, CDR2 SYDVKM. This CDR3 region has 15 residues. V shed 6 bases, J shed 1 base, and the junction held 5 bases outside the gene matches. The CDR3 DNA is TGTGCCAGCAGGAGACAGGGGGCAGGGAACACTGAAGCTTTCTTT. Translation: CASRRQGAGNTEAFF.

The CDR3 DNA sequence: TGCGCCAGCAGCTTGGCCGGGAACCACCGCTCCTACAATGAGCAGTTCTTC. It specifies CASSLAGNHRSYNEQFF. This sequence joins TRBV5-1 and TRBJ2-1, with D perhaps TRBD2 (5 bases). There are 17 residues in the CDR3. Germline V gene sequence: CDR1 SGHRS, CDR2 YFSETQ. V shed 0 bases and J shed 0 bases, with 13 bases lying between them.

This clonotype was counted between two and nine times. The chain joins TRBV20-1 to TRBJ1-2; D is uncertain. Germline lookup yields CDR1 DFQATT and CDR2 SNEGSKA (reference sequence). The CDR3 runs to 12 residues. V was trimmed by 6 bases and J by 4 bases, leaving 12 bases between them. CDR3 sequence (DNA): TGCAGTGCAGAGGAGCGGACCTATGGCTACACCTTC. Amino acid sequence: CSAEERTYGYTF.

This clonotype was detected a few times. The chain links TRBV20-1 to TRBJ2-1; 8 bases map to TRBD1. The CDR3 has 14 residues. Trimming at V came to 5 bases and at J to 7 bases, leaving 10 bases not matched to a gene. CDR1 and CDR2 (germline): DFQATT, SNEGSKA (reference sequence). CDR3: CSAGGQGIQNEQFF. DNA for the CDR3: TGCAGTGCTGGAGGACAGGGAATTCAGAATGAGCAGTTCTTC.

The V and J genes are TRBV13 and TRBJ2-1, with 8 bases that match TRBD1. Trimming removed 4 bases from V and 2 bases from J; junction bases left unmatched: 4. The CDR3 runs to 15 residues. Per the germline V gene, CDR1 is PRHDT and CDR2 is FYEKMQ (reference sequence). DNA of the CDR3: TGTGCCAGCAGCTGGACAGGGAGTCCCTACAATGAGCAGTTCTTC. This codes for CASSWTGSPYNEQFF.

This clonotype occurred a few times. The chain combines TRBV18 with TRBJ2-1; 8 nucleotides line up with TRBD1. Germline V gives CDR1 KGHSH, CDR2 LQKENI. CDR3 length: 16 residues. V dropped 3 bases and J dropped 3; count of bases not matched to a gene: 7. The CDR3 loop reads CASSPAKDRGYNEQFF. The CDR3 nucleotides are TGTGCCAGCTCACCTGCAAAAGACAGGGGCTACAATGAGCAGTTCTTC.

This sequence joins TRBV9 and TRBJ2-3, with a possible D match to TRBD2 (6 bases). Germline assignment: CDR1 SGDLS and CDR2 YYNGEE. The CDR3 loop spans 17 amino acids. Between the trimmed V and J ends, which lost 0 bases and 2 bases, there was a span of 16 bases. Here the CDR3 DNA reads TGTGCCAGCAGCGTAGATCTTGCGGGACTCATCACAGATACGCAGTATTTT. Translation gives CASSVDLAGLITDTQYF.

The chain is built from TRBV3-1 and TRBJ1-2; D gene uncertain. CDR3 size: 11 residues. Germline CDR1 reads LGHDT; CDR2 reads YNNKEL (reference sequence). The ends were cut back, 3 bases at V and 4 bases at J, with 3 bases in the middle. The CDR3 region has the DNA TGTGCCAGCAGCCATGGCTATGGCTACACCTTC. It is translated as CASSHGYGYTF.